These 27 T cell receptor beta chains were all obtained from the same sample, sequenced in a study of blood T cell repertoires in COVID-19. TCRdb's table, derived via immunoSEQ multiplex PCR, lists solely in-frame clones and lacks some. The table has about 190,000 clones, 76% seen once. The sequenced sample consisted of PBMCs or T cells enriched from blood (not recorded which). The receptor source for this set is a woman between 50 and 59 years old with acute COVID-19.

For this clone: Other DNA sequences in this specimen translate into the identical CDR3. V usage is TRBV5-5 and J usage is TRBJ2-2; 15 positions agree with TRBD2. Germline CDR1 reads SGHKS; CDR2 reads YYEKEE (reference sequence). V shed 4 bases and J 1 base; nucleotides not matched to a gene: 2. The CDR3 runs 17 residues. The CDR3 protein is CASSQGLAGGNTGELFF. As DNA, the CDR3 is TGTGCCAGCAGCCAGGGACTAGCGGGAGGGAACACCGGGGAGCTGTTTTTT.

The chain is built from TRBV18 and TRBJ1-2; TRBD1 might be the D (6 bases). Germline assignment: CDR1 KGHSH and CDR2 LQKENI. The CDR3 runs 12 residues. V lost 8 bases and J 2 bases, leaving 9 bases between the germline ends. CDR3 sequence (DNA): TGTGCCAGCCGCACAGGGAACTATGGCTACACCTTC. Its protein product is CASRTGNYGYTF.

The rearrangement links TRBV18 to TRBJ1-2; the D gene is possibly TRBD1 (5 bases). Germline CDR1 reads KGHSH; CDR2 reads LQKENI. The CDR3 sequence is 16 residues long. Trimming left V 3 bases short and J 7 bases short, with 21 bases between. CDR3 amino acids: CASSPGGAGERAGYTF. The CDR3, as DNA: TGTGCCAGCTCACCCGGCGGGGCGGGTGAAAGGGCTGGCTACACCTTC.

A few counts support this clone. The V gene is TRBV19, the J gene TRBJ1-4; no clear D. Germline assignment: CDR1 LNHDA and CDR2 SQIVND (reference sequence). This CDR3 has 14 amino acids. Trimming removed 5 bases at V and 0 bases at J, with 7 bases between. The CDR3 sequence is CASSLYPTNEKLFF. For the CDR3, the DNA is TGTGCCAGTAGTTTATATCCAACTAATGAAAAACTGTTTTTT.

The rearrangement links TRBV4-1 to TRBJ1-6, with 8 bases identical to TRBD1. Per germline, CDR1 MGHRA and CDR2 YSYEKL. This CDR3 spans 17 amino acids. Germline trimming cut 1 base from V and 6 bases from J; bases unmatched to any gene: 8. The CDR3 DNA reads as TGCGCCAGCAGCCAAGCTTCCTGGACAGGGACTAATTCACCCCTCCACTTT. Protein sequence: CASSQASWTGTNSPLHF.

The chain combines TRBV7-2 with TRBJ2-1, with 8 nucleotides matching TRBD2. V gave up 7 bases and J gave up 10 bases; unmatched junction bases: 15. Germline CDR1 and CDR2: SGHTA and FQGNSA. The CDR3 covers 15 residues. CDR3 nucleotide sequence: TGTGCCAGCACCCAAACCCCGGGGGGGCGGCGGGAGCAGTTCTTC. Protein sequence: CASTQTPGGRREQFF.

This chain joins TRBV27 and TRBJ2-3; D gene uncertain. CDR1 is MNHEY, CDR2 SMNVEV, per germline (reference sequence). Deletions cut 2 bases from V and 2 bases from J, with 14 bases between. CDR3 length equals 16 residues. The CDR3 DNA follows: TGTGCCAGCAGTTTAATAGGCGGTAGACTCACAGATACGCAGTATTTT. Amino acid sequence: CASSLIGGRLTDTQYF.

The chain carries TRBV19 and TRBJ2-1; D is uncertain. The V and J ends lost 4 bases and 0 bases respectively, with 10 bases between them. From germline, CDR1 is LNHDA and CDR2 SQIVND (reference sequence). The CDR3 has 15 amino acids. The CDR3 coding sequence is TGTGCCAGTAGTAGAGGCCAGTACTCCTACAATGAGCAGTTCTTC. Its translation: CASSRGQYSYNEQFF.

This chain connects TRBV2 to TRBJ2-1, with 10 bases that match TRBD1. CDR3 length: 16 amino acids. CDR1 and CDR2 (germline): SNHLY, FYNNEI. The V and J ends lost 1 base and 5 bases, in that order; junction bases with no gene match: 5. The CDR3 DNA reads TGTGCCAGCAGTGAAGGCGACAGGGGGCTCGACAATGAGCAGTTCTTC. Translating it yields CASSEGDRGLDNEQFF.

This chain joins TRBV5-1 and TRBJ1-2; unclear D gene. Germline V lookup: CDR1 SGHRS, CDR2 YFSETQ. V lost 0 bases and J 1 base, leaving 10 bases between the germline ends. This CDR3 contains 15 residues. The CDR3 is CASSLALGSNYGYTF. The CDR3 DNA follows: TGCGCCAGCAGCTTGGCCTTGGGCAGTAACTATGGCTACACCTTC.

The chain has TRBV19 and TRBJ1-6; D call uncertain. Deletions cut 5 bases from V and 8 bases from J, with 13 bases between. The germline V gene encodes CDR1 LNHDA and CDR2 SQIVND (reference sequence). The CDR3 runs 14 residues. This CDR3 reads CASSPHSEDSPLHF. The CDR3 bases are TGTGCCAGTAGTCCTCATTCAGAGGATTCACCCCTCCACTTT. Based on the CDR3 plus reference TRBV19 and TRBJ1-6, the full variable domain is DGGITQSPKYLFRKEGQNVTLSCEQNLNHDAMYWYRQDPGQGLRLIYYSQIVNDFQKGDIAEGYSVSREKKESFPLTVTSAQKNPTAFYLCASSPHSEDSPLHFGNGTRLTVT.

CDR3 sequence (DNA): TGTGCCAGCTCATCGGACAGGGGTAAAGCGGGGGCCAACGTCCTGACTTTC. This gives the protein CASSSDRGKAGANVLTF. The rearrangement links TRBV18 to TRBJ2-6, with 9 bases lining up with TRBD1. The CDR3 runs to 17 residues. Germline V gene sequence: CDR1 KGHSH, CDR2 LQKENI. V dropped 5 bases and J dropped 4; count of bases not matched to a gene: 9.

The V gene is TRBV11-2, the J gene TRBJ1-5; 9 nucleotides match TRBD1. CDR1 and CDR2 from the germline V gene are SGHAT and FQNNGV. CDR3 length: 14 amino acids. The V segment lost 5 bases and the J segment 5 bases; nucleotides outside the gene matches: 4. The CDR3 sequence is CASSVDRGDQPQHF. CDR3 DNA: TGTGCCAGCAGCGTGGACAGGGGAGATCAGCCCCAGCATTTT.

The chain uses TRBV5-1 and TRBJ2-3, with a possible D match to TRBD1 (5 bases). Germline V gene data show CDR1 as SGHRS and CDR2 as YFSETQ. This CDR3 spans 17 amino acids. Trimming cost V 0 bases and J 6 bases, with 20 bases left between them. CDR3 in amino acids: CASSLGVPGPPVDTQYF. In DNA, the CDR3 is TGCGCCAGCAGCTTGGGAGTGCCAGGGCCTCCGGTGGATACGCAGTATTTT.

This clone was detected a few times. CDR3 protein: CASSLGVANYGYTF. In DNA, the CDR3 is TGTGCCAGCAGCTTAGGTGTAGCTAACTATGGCTACACCTTC. The chain couples TRBV7-9 to TRBJ1-2, with D unclear. Deletions cut 1 base from V and 0 bases from J, with 6 bases between. CDR1 is SEHNR, CDR2 FQNEAQ, per germline (reference sequence). CDR3 length equals 14 residues.

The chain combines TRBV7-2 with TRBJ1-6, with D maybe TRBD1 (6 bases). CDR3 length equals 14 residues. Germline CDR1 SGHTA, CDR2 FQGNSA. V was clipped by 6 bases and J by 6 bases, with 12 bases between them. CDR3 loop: CASSFSRGNSPLHF. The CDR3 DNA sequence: TGTGCCAGCAGTTTCAGCAGGGGTAATTCACCCCTCCACTTT. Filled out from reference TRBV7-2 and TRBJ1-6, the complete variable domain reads GAGVSQSPSNKVTEKGKDVELRCDPISGHTALYWYRQSLGQGLEFLIYFQGNSAPDKSGLPSDRFSAERTGGSVSTLTIQRTQQEDSAVYLCASSFSRGNSPLHFGNGTRLTVT.

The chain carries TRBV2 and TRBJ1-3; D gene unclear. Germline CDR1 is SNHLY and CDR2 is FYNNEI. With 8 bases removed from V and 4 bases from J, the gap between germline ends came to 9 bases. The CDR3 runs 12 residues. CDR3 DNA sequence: TGTGCCAGCGGCTCTGAAGGAAACACCATATATTTT. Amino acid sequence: CASGSEGNTIYF.

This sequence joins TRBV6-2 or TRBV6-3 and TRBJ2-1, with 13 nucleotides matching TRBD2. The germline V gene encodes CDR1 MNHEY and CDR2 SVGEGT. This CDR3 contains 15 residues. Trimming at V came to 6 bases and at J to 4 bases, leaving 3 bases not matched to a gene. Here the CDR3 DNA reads TGTGCCAGCAGCGGGACTAGCGGGGCTTACAATGAGCAGTTCTTC. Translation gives CASSGTSGAYNEQFF.

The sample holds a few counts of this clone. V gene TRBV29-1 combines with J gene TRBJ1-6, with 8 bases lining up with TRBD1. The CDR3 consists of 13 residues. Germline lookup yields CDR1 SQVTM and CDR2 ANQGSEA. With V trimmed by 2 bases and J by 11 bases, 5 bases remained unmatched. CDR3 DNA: TGCAGCGTTGAATCCGTACAGGGGGCACCCCTCCACTTT. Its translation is CSVESVQGAPLHF.

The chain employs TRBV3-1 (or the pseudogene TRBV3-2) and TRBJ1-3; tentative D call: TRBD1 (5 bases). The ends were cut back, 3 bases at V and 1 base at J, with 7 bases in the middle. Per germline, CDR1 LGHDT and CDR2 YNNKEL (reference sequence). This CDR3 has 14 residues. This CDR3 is CASSQQGSGNTIYF. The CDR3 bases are TGTGCCAGCAGCCAGCAGGGTTCTGGAAACACCATATATTTT.

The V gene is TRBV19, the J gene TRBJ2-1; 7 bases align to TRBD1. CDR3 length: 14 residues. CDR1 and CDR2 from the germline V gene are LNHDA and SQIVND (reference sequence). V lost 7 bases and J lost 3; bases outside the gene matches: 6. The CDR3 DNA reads TGTGCCAGTACCGAGGGGGCGGACTACAATGAGCAGTTCTTC. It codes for CASTEGADYNEQFF.

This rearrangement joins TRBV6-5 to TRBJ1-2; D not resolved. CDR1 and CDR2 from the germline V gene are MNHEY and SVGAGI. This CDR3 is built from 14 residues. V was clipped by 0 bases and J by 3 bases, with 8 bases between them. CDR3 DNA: TGTGCCAGCAGTTACTCTGCCAGTTACTATGGCTACACCTTC. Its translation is CASSYSASYYGYTF.

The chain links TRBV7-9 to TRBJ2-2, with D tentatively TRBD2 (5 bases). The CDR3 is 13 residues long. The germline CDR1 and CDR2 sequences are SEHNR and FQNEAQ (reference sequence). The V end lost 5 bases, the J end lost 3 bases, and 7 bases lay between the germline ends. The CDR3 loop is CASSPRDTGELFF. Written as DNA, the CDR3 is TGTGCCAGCAGCCCGCGGGACACCGGGGAGCTGTTTTTT.

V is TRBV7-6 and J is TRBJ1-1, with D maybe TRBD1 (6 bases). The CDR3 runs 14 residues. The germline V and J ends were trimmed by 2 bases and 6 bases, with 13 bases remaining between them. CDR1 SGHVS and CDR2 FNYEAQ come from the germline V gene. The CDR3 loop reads CASSLSPGAAEAFF. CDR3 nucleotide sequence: TGTGCCAGCAGCTTATCGCCAGGGGCCGCTGAAGCTTTCTTT.

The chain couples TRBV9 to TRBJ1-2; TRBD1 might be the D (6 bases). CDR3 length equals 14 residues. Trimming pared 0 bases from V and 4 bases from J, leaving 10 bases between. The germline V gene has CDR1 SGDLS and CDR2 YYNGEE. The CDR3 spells CASSVGGQRYGYTF. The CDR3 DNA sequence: TGTGCCAGCAGCGTAGGGGGACAACGCTATGGCTACACCTTC.

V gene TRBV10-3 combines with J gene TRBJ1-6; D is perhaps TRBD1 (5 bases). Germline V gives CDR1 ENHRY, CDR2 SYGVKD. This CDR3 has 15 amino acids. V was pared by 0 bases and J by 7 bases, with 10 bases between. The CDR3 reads CAISESTGGNSPLHF. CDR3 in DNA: TGTGCCATCAGTGAGTCGACTGGGGGGAATTCACCCCTCCACTTT.

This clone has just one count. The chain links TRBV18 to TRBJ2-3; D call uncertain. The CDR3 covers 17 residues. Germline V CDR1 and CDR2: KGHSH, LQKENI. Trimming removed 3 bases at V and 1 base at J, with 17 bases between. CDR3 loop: CASSPGSLTSRTDTQYF. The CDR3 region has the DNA TGTGCCAGCTCACCCGGGTCCCTAACAAGCCGCACAGATACGCAGTATTTT.